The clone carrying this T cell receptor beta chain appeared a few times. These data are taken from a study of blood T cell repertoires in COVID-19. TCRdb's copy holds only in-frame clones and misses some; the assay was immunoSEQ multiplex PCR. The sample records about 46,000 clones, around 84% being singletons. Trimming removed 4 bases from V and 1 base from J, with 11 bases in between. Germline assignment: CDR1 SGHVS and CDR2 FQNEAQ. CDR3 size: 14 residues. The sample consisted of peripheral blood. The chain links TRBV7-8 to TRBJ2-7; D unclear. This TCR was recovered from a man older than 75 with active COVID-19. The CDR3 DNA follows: TGTGCCAGCAGCTCATCCAGCGTTTCCTACGAGCAGTACTTC. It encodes CASSSSSVSYEQYF. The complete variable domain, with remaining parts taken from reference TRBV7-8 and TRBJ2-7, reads GAGVSQSPRYKVAKRGQDVALRCDPISGHVSLFWYQQALGQGPEFLTYFQNEAQLDKSGLPSDRFFAERPEGSVSTLKIQRTQQEDSAVYLCASSSSSVSYEQYFGPGTRLTVT.